The 17 T cell receptor beta chains listed next were all sequenced from one sample in a study of T cells after yellow fever vaccination. A single record per CDR3 protein comes from TCRdb applying MiXCR to the 5' RACE reads. The sample lists approximately 69,000 distinct CDR3 sequences, approximately 5% occurring once. The specimen was CD4+ T cells sorted from PBMCs, collected around 14 days after the first yellow fever vaccination. Every receptor here comes from a man aged 18 to 29 who received the YFV17D yellow fever vaccine.

This clonotype occurred many times. The rearrangement joins TRBV12-3 or TRBV12-4 to TRBJ2-1, with 10 bases fitting TRBD1. The length of the CDR3 is 15 residues. J was trimmed by 4 bases and V by 7 bases; bases with no gene match: 7. For the CDR3, the DNA is TGTGCCAGCACTCGACAGGGGGCTGGGTACAATGAGCAGTTCTTC. Its protein product is CASTRQGAGYNEQFF.

This clonotype was counted many times. The rearrangement uses TRBV18 and TRBJ1-3, with D perhaps matching TRBD1 (5 bases). This CDR3 region has 15 residues. V shed 8 bases and J shed 4 bases, with 18 bases lying between them. From germline, CDR1 is KGHSH and CDR2 LQKENI. The CDR3 region is CASPYPGTGGNTIYF. CDR3 sequence (DNA): TGTGCCAGCCCATACCCAGGGACGGGAGGAAACACCATATATTTT.

At least ten counts were recorded for this clonotype. J is TRBJ1-1 and V is TRBV5-1; possibly TRBD1 for D (5 bases). The CDR3 length is 13 residues. The V end was cut by 0 bases, the J end by 5 bases, with 8 bases between. Germline-derived CDR1 and CDR2 are SGHRS and YFSETQ. CDR3 coding DNA: TGCGCCAGCAGCTTGGGACAGAGGACTGAAGCTTTCTTT. Translated: CASSLGQRTEAFF.

This clonotype was seen ten or more times. This chain joins TRBV7-2 and TRBJ1-1; 10 bases line up with TRBD1. Germline assignment: CDR1 SGHTA and CDR2 FQGNSA. V was clipped by 0 bases and J by 4 bases; unmatched bases: 2. This CDR3 has 15 amino acids. CDR3 DNA: TGTGCCAGCAGCTTAGCGGGACAGGGGCTCACTGAAGCTTTCTTT. It codes for CASSLAGQGLTEAFF.

This clonotype was recorded many times. V gene TRBV5-5 combines with J gene TRBJ2-6, with 7 bases fitting TRBD1. The CDR3 covers 18 residues. From germline, CDR1 is SGHKS and CDR2 YYEKEE (reference sequence). The V and J ends lost 5 bases and 0 bases, in that order; junction bases with no gene match: 11. The DNA of the CDR3 is TGTGCCAGCAGACGCGGCTGGGGACAGATCTCTGGGGCCAACGTCCTGACTTTC. Translating gives CASRRGWGQISGANVLTF.

This clonotype was seen many times. The rearrangement links TRBV5-6 to TRBJ2-5; maybe TRBD1 (5 bases). The CDR3 spans 12 residues. With 5 bases removed from V and 9 bases from J, the gap between germline ends came to 14 bases. Germline loops: CDR1 SGHDT, CDR2 YYEEEE. The CDR3 here is CASRRQRTAQYF. In nucleotides, the CDR3 is TGTGCCAGCAGACGACAGCGAACGGCCCAGTACTTC.

Points on this clonotype: A much larger clone differs by one base, so this may be a read error. In DNA form, the CDR3 reads TGTGCCAGCAGTCCTAGGACCCGGGAGAGCTACACCTTC. This codes for CASSPRTRESYTF. The chain has TRBV12-3 or TRBV12-4 and TRBJ1-2; no firm D call. The CDR3 loop spans 13 amino acids. Trimming took off 5 bases at V and 9 bases at J, with 16 bases between the two ends.

At least ten counts were recorded for this clonotype. This CDR3 is CASSLEIPYNEQFF. In DNA form, the CDR3 reads TGCGCCAGCAGCCTTGAGATACCTTACAATGAGCAGTTCTTC. The chain recombines TRBV5-1 with TRBJ2-1; D is unclear. V lost 4 bases, J lost 4 bases, and 12 bases lay in between. The CDR3 runs 14 residues. Germline V lookup: CDR1 SGHRS, CDR2 YFSETQ.

This clonotype was counted ten times or more. V and J are TRBV5-4 and TRBJ2-5; a possible D gene is TRBD2 (5 bases). V was cut by 2 bases and J by 2 bases, with 10 bases left in between. The germline V gene has CDR1 SGHNT and CDR2 YYREEE (reference sequence). The CDR3 spans 14 residues. The CDR3 is CASSFSGMQETQYF. The CDR3 region has the DNA TGTGCCAGCAGCTTCTCGGGGATGCAAGAGACCCAGTACTTC.

This clonotype was seen at least ten times. The chain recombines TRBV2 with TRBJ2-2, with D hard to call. Trimming removed 5 bases at V and 6 bases at J, with 7 bases between. The germline CDR1 and CDR2 sequences are SNHLY and FYNNEI. The CDR3 totals 12 residues. The CDR3 DNA reads TGTGCCAGCAGTAACGAGGCCGGGGAGCTGTTTTTT. It translates to CASSNEAGELFF.

This clonotype was detected many times. The junction and the germline gene differ at one end; a read error may be behind it. The CDR3 is CASSYKRDRESF. The CDR3 DNA follows: TGTGCCAGCAGCTATAAAAGGGACAGGGAATCCTTC. The chain combines TRBV5-6 with TRBJ2-4; TRBD1 matches 9 bases. In germline, CDR1 is SGHDT, CDR2 YYEEEE. The CDR3 length is 12 residues.

This clonotype has a count of ten or more. The CDR3 region is CSAGTSGGHSYNEQFF. The CDR3 DNA sequence: TGCAGCGCTGGGACTAGCGGGGGCCATTCCTACAATGAGCAGTTCTTC. V gene TRBV29-1 combines with J gene TRBJ2-1; TRBD2 aligns across 14 bases. Germline CDR1 SQVTM, CDR2 ANQGSEA. The CDR3 runs 16 residues. The V gene end was trimmed by 7 bases and the J gene end by 1 base; junction bases not matched to a gene: 6.

This clonotype was counted a few times. The chain joins TRBV5-4 to TRBJ2-1, with TRBD1 matching over 9 bases. The CDR3 covers 15 residues. Germline CDR1 reads SGHNT; CDR2 reads YYREEE (reference sequence). The J segment lost 2 bases and the V segment lost 5 bases, leaving 5 bases of the junction unmatched. The CDR3 spells CASSQTGGAYNEQFF. CDR3 nucleotides: TGTGCCAGCAGTCAAACAGGGGGCGCCTACAATGAGCAGTTCTTC. The entire variable domain, with the rest obtained from reference TRBV5-4 and TRBJ2-1, is as follows: ETGVTQSPTHLIKTRGQQVTLRCSSQSGHNTVSWYQQALGQGPQFIFQYYREEENGRGNFPPRFSGLQFPNYSSELNVNALELDDSALYLCASSQTGGAYNEQFFGPGTRLTVL.

V is TRBV9 and J is TRBJ2-5, with 11 nucleotides matching TRBD1. Germline CDR1 is SGDLS and CDR2 is YYNGEE. The J segment lost 8 bases and the V segment lost 0 bases, leaving 6 bases of the junction unmatched. CDR3 length equals 15 residues. The CDR3 reads CASSVGTGGSDTQYF. The CDR3 DNA sequence: TGTGCCAGCAGCGTAGGGACAGGGGGCTCAGATACCCAGTACTTC.

This clonotype was detected ten times or more. CDR3 nucleotide sequence: TGTGCCACCAGTGATCCCCGTTACGGGACCCAGTACTTC. The encoded protein is CATSDPRYGTQYF. This chain links TRBV24-1 with TRBJ2-5; D is ambiguous. CDR3 length: 13 residues. From germline, CDR1 is KGHDR and CDR2 SFDVKD. The ends were cut back, 3 bases at V and 7 bases at J, with 11 bases in the middle.

This clonotype occurred once. V is TRBV5-1 and J is TRBJ2-3; D remains ambiguous. The CDR3 length is 12 residues. Between the trimmed V and J ends, which lost 5 bases and 0 bases, there was a span of 4 bases. CDR1 is SGHRS, CDR2 YFSETQ, per germline. This chain's CDR3 is CASRYSTDTQYF. The DNA for the CDR3 is TGCGCCAGCAGATATAGCACAGATACGCAGTATTTT. Full variable domain (outside the CDR3, taken from reference TRBV5-1 and TRBJ2-3): KAGVTQTPRYLIKTRGQQVTLSCSPISGHRSVSWYQQTPGQGLQFLFEYFSETQRNKGNFPGRFSGRQFSNSRSEMNVSTLELGDSALYLCASRYSTDTQYFGPGTRLTVL.

Many counts were recorded for this clonotype. This chain uses TRBV5-1 with TRBJ2-2, with TRBD2 as a possible D gene (6 bases). CDR3 length equals 14 residues. V dropped 4 bases and J dropped 5 bases, with 12 bases sitting between them. Germline CDR1 SGHRS, CDR2 YFSETQ. CDR3 DNA: TGCGCCAGCAGCCTTGGAGGGTTTACCGGGGAGCTGTTTTTT. It encodes CASSLGGFTGELFF.